A selection of T cell receptor beta chains follows, all from one sample in a study of blood T cell repertoires in COVID-19. Sequencing used immunoSEQ multiplex PCR; TCRdb keeps in-frame clones, though not all of them. The sample yields approximately 470,000 clones, approximately 90% seen once. Sequencing used PBMCs or T cells enriched from blood (not recorded which). The receptor source for this set is a woman between 18 and 29 years old who had recovered from COVID-19. The conserved cysteine and the conserved F or W are not part of the CDR3 here.

j_call v_call cdr3_aa
TRBJ2-7 TRBV21-1 ASSQRGLTGAGEQY
TRBJ2-5 TRBV7-6 ASSLGLAETQY
TRBJ2-3 TRBV10-3 AISPGLAGGPGTDTQY
TRBJ2-5 TRBV28 ASSPTPQETQY
TRBJ1-4 TRBV19 ASSLGSGATNEKLF
TRBJ2-1 TRBV11-3 ASSLDRVDEQF
TRBJ2-7 TRBV7-9 ASSRDLSGDSYEQY
TRBJ1-4 TRBV2 ASRPDSLPTNEKLF
TRBJ2-4 TRBV2 ASSERLYTNIQY
TRBJ1-1 TRBV19 ASSILSGGYDTEAF
TRBJ2-7 TRBV5-1 ASSLAEDDYEQY
TRBJ2-2 TRBV2 ASSEDRTNTGELF
TRBJ2-3 TRBV13 ASSLGLAAQY
TRBJ2-3 TRBV28 ASSLRRTRVDTQY
TRBJ1-1 TRBV19 ASSTKTVMNTEAF
TRBJ2-3 TRBV5-6 ASSDRTSGGRRTDTQY
TRBJ2-3 TRBV15 ATSTQKGAAYTDTQY
TRBJ1-1 TRBV5-4 ASSLEGGTEAF
TRBJ2-1 TRBV5-1 ASRPTSGGENEQF
TRBJ1-2 TRBV6-5 ASSYSMSDLDGYT
TRBJ1-4 TRBV5-8 ASSLGQVVNEKLF
TRBJ1-2 TRBV7-6 ASSPRYRGNYGYT
TRBJ1-1 TRBV11-2 ASSSTKGARTEAF
TRBJ2-2 TRBV7-8 ASSLTSGGVAGELF
TRBJ2-5 TRBV9 ASSVSTSGGSSDSEETQY
TRBJ2-1 TRBV24-1 ATQDSSGQGNNEQF
TRBJ1-5 TRBV28 ASSLWQGSNQPQH
TRBJ1-1 TRBV6-5 ASSPHQEQNTEAF
TRBJ1-4 TRBV28 ATGQGQINEKLF
TRBJ1-2 TRBV10-3 AISVRGQGDST
TRBJ1-4 TRBV28 ASSPGDATNEKLF
TRBJ1-6 TRBV18 ASSPPGGSPLH
TRBJ1-5 TRBV2 ASRGYRDQPQH
TRBJ2-5 TRBV19 ASSIAPGTETQY
TRBJ2-2 TRBV7-9 ASRPLAGELF
TRBJ1-5 TRBV19 ASSTGVNQPQH
TRBJ2-1 TRBV5-4 ASSIGLAGEQF
TRBJ2-1 TRBV7-6 ASSFQAGGYNEQF
TRBJ1-6 TRBV12-5 ASGSDRLLNSPLH
TRBJ2-1 TRBV11-3 ASSLESGAGSGNEQF
TRBJ1-1 TRBV2 ASSYGTQQEAF
TRBJ2-3 TRBV3-1/TRBV3-2 ASSQSGAVGTQY
TRBJ1-4 TRBV30 AWSRGGPNEKLF
TRBJ1-5 TRBV19 ASSSRDRNSNQPQH
TRBJ1-2 TRBV7-2 ASSPQGLSYGYT
TRBJ2-7 TRBV5-1 ASSAEVDRGGYEQY
TRBJ1-1 TRBV2 ASSEGGRNTEAF
TRBJ1-5 TRBV28 ASNRDSDQPQH